These 21 T cell receptor beta chains were all obtained from the same sample, sequenced in a study of blood T cells in healthy people across ages. The use of a sample-barcoded 5' primer and a J-beta primer mix characterized a second PCR of roughly 6 to 11 cycles. TCRdb called the 5' RACE reads again in MiXCR, with one record for every CDR3 protein. The profile shows about 2 million distinct CDR3 sequences, about 49% of them singletons. Sequencing was performed on blood. These receptors originate from a woman in her thirties or forties in good health.

This chain joins TRBV7-2 and TRBJ2-7; D is undetermined. Per the germline V gene, CDR1 is SGHTA and CDR2 is FQGNSA. V shed 0 bases and J shed 4 bases, with 10 bases lying between them. The CDR3 runs 14 residues. The CDR3 protein is CASSLALDGYEQYF. As DNA, the CDR3 is TGTGCCAGCAGCTTAGCCCTTGACGGTTACGAGCAGTACTTC.

The chain links TRBV28 to TRBJ1-6; 7 bases agree with TRBD1. The V and J ends lost 9 bases and 7 bases, in that order; junction bases with no gene match: 18. CDR3 length equals 17 residues. Germline assignment: CDR1 MDHEN and CDR2 SYDVKM. The CDR3 nucleotides read TGTGCCAGTAGACAGGGTTTATGGGGCCTGAAGAATTCACCCCTCCACTTT. Translating gives CASRQGLWGLKNSPLHF.

This clonotype was observed a few times. The chain uses TRBV6-1 and TRBJ2-5; no definite D call. CDR3 length: 14 residues. CDR1 is MNHNS, CDR2 SASEGT, per germline. V was trimmed by 5 bases and J by 5 bases, leaving 15 bases between them. The CDR3 nucleotides are TGTGCCAGCAGTCCCCTTTGGGGTGATGAGACCCAGTACTTC. Amino acid sequence: CASSPLWGDETQYF.

This sequence joins TRBV7-3 and TRBJ2-5; D gene ambiguous. CDR1 is SGHTA and CDR2 is FQGTGA in the germline V gene. Trimming removed 1 base at V and 0 bases at J, with 6 bases between. The CDR3 extends over 14 amino acids. The CDR3 nucleotides are TGTGCCAGCAGCTTAAACGGCCACCAAGAGACCCAGTACTTC. The encoded protein is CASSLNGHQETQYF.

This clonotype was counted between two and nine times. The V gene is TRBV5-4, the J gene TRBJ2-1; 8 bases are a match to TRBD2. V shed 4 bases, J shed 8 bases, and the junction held 14 bases outside the gene matches. The CDR3 has 16 amino acids. Germline V CDR1 and CDR2: SGHNT, YYREEE (reference sequence). The DNA for the CDR3 is TGTGCCAGCAGCATGAAACCGGGGGGGATTCTTGATGAGCAGTTCTTC. Protein sequence: CASSMKPGGILDEQFF.

The chain recombines TRBV6-5 with TRBJ2-7; 9 bases map to TRBD1. The J call is uncertain, as TRBJ2-4 better fits the DNA end. The CDR3 consists of 14 residues. CDR1 MNHEY and CDR2 SVGAGI come from the germline V gene. CDR3 DNA: TGTGCCAGCAGCAACACAGGGGGCTTTCACATTCAGTACTTC. Its translation: CASSNTGGFHIQYF.

The rearrangement links TRBV6-5 to TRBJ2-5; tentative D call: TRBD2 (7 bases). Germline values: CDR1 MNHEY, CDR2 SVGAGI. The CDR3 contains 18 residues. Trimming pared 2 bases from V and 1 base from J, leaving 20 bases between. CDR3 coding DNA: TGTGCCAGCAGTTACCCGGGAGGACAGAACCCTACCCAAGAGACCCAGTACTTC. It specifies CASSYPGGQNPTQETQYF.

J is TRBJ2-1 and V is TRBV29-1, with TRBD1 matching over 10 bases. With V trimmed by 2 bases and J by 0 bases, 13 bases remained unmatched. CDR3 length: 19 amino acids. Germline V gene sequence: CDR1 SQVTM, CDR2 ANQGSEA. For the CDR3, the DNA is TGCAGCGTTGAATGGTTCGGGACAGGGGAACCAAGCTCCTACAATGAGCAGTTCTTC. Translation gives CSVEWFGTGEPSSYNEQFF.

CDR3 region: CASSFGTGSYNEQFF. The CDR3 DNA sequence: TGTGCCAGCAGTTTTGGGACCGGCTCCTACAATGAGCAGTTCTTC. The rearrangement links TRBV12-3 or TRBV12-4 to TRBJ2-1; D tentatively reads TRBD1 or TRBD2 (5 bases each). The CDR3 loop spans 15 amino acids. Between the trimmed V and J ends, which lost 3 bases and 0 bases, there was a span of 9 bases.

The chain uses TRBV28 and TRBJ1-5; the D is unclear. This CDR3 comprises 16 residues. Germline V gene sequence: CDR1 MDHEN, CDR2 SYDVKM. Trimming took 6 bases from V and 2 from J, leaving 17 bases between them. The CDR3 DNA is TGTGCCAGCAGCCCCCGTTTAGCGGGAGGCAATCAGCCCCAGCATTTT. Amino acid sequence: CASSPRLAGGNQPQHF.

V gene TRBV20-1 combines with J gene TRBJ2-7; TRBD1 agrees at 9 bases. The J call may be faulty, since TRBJ2-5 better matches the DNA end. This CDR3 contains 14 residues. Looked up from germline, CDR1 is DFQATT and CDR2 is SNEGSKA (reference sequence). CDR3 DNA: TGCAGTGCTAGTAGAGGGACAGGGTTAGAGACCCAGTACTTC. Translating it yields CSASRGTGLETQYF.

The gene calls are TRBV20-1 and TRBJ1-5, with a weak D call TRBD1 (5 bases). This CDR3 spans 15 amino acids. Trimming left V 3 bases short and J 2 bases short, with 14 bases between. Germline V gene sequence: CDR1 DFQATT, CDR2 SNEGSKA (reference sequence). CDR3 coding DNA: TGCAGTGCTAGCAGAATGGGGGTAGGCAATCAGCCCCAGCATTTT. It is translated as CSASRMGVGNQPQHF.

This chain connects TRBV9 to TRBJ2-4; 11 bases map to TRBD2. The V segment lost 5 bases and the J segment 7 bases; nucleotides outside the gene matches: 14. This CDR3 is built from 17 residues. Germline lookup yields CDR1 SGDLS and CDR2 YYNGEE. The DNA of the CDR3 is TGTGCCAGCAGTCCCCCAGATAGCGGGGGGGCGGGGAACATTCAGTACTTC. Protein product: CASSPPDSGGAGNIQYF.

The chain is built from TRBV29-1 and TRBJ1-5, with D possibly matching TRBD1 (6 bases). Trimming removed 4 bases from V and 7 bases from J, with 17 bases in between. The CDR3 spans 14 residues. Germline V lookup: CDR1 SQVTM, CDR2 ANQGSEA. The CDR3 spells CSVVYAGVEQPQHF. The CDR3 DNA sequence: TGCAGCGTTGTGTACGCAGGGGTAGAACAGCCCCAGCATTTT.

The CDR3 DNA follows: TGTGCCAGCAGTGAAGCTAGGGTCTCTGGGGCCAACGTCCTGACTTTC. Its translation: CASSEARVSGANVLTF. The chain joins TRBV6-1 to TRBJ2-6; D is unresolved. Germline lookup yields CDR1 MNHNS and CDR2 SASEGT. V dropped 0 bases and J dropped 0 bases, with 6 bases sitting between them. This CDR3 contains 16 residues.

This clonotype appeared a single time. The chain employs TRBV29-1 and TRBJ2-3, with D perhaps TRBD2 (5 bases). The length of the CDR3 is 13 residues. The V gene lost 2 bases and the J gene lost 4 bases, with 10 bases spanning the gap. Germline values: CDR1 SQVTM, CDR2 ANQGSEA. The CDR3 coding sequence is TGCAGCGTTGAACGTCTACTAGCAGATACGCAGTATTTT. It specifies CSVERLLADTQYF.

The chain uses TRBV6-5 and TRBJ2-1; D perhaps matches TRBD1 (6 bases). Trimming stripped 2 bases from V and 0 bases from J, with 8 bases between. The CDR3 has 15 amino acids. Germline assignment: CDR1 MNHEY and CDR2 SVGAGI. DNA of the CDR3: TGTGCCAGCAGTTACGAGACAGGCTCCTACAATGAGCAGTTCTTC. This encodes CASSYETGSYNEQFF.

This clonotype was detected only a few times. The chain uses TRBV29-1 and TRBJ2-5; D perhaps matches TRBD2 (5 bases). This CDR3 region has 18 residues. The V and J ends lost 0 bases and 5 bases respectively, with 25 bases between them. CDR1 SQVTM and CDR2 ANQGSEA come from the germline V gene. CDR3: CSVEEGSRENSPGETQYF. The DNA for the CDR3 is TGCAGCGTTGAAGAAGGATCGAGGGAAAACTCACCGGGCGAGACCCAGTACTTC.

This chain links TRBV6-1 with TRBJ1-2; 10 bases agree with TRBD1. CDR3 length: 15 amino acids. Germline trimming cut 3 bases from V and 4 bases from J; bases unmatched to any gene: 5. The germline gives CDR1 MNHNS, CDR2 SASEGT. CDR3 sequence (DNA): TGTGCCAGCAGTGATAACCGGGACAGGGGCTATGGCTACACCTTC. It specifies CASSDNRDRGYGYTF.

This clonotype was observed a few times. The genes are TRBV20-1 and TRBJ2-1, with a weak D call TRBD2 (5 bases). V gave up 0 bases and J gave up 12 bases, with 12 bases separating them. Germline lookup yields CDR1 DFQATT and CDR2 SNEGSKA (reference sequence). This CDR3 spans 12 amino acids. The CDR3 sequence is CSARDPGRGQFF. CDR3 bases: TGCAGTGCTAGAGATCCGGGCCGGGGGCAGTTCTTC.

J is TRBJ2-5 and V is TRBV7-2, with 10 bases matching TRBD1. This CDR3 has 14 residues. In germline, CDR1 is SGHTA, CDR2 FQGNSA. The ends lost 7 bases at V and 2 bases at J; junction bases unmatched: 4. The CDR3 DNA reads as TGTGCCAGCACTCGGGACAGGGGACAAGAGACCCAGTACTTC. This codes for CASTRDRGQETQYF.